Sequencing of this T cell receptor beta chain was carried out in a study of shared clonotypes between healthy human individuals. Study conclusions and caveats: With few donors, the genetic and exposure-history diversity represented was limited.

On this clone: Its antigen remains unknown.

TCRdb's table, derived via immunoSEQ multiplex PCR, lists solely in-frame clones and lacks some. This sample has about 1 million clones, with under 80% found just once. V dropped 4 bases and J dropped 0 bases, with 6 bases sitting between them. The V gene's germline CDR1 is SGHNT and CDR2 YYREEE (reference sequence). The CDR3 extends over 13 amino acids. The TCR was taken from a man aged 18 to 35 in good health. Sequenced sample: memory CD4+ T cells sorted from blood. Documented subset: CD45RA-negative fraction. V usage is TRBV5-4 and J usage is TRBJ2-3; tentative D call: TRBD2 (6 bases). DNA of the CDR3: TGTGCCAGCAGCGGGACTAGCACAGATACGCAGTATTTT. Translated, it gives CASSGTSTDTQYF.